One and the same sample provided the 21 T cell receptor beta chains below, sequenced in a study of blood T cell repertoires in COVID-19. Here immunoSEQ multiplex PCR was the method, and the copy in TCRdb shows in-frame clones only, minus some. The sample comprises 150,000 or so clones, around 73% of which are singletons, and approximately 9% rests with the top ten. The specimen sequenced was peripheral blood. These receptors came from a woman aged 45-65 years with active or convalescent COVID-19.

The V call is TRBV28, the J call TRBJ2-5; 7 bases align to TRBD2. The V segment lost 5 bases and the J segment 2 bases; nucleotides outside the gene matches: 8. The V gene's germline CDR1 is MDHEN and CDR2 SYDVKM. This CDR3 is 15 amino acids long. The CDR3 nucleotides are TGTGCCAGCAGTGTGGGGGGAGGGAGTCAAGAGACCCAGTACTTC. Translation gives CASSVGGGSQETQYF.

This chain links TRBV9 with TRBJ1-4, with 12 bases matching TRBD1. In germline, CDR1 is SGDLS, CDR2 YYNGEE. V trimming: 5 bases; J trimming: 8 bases; junction bases outside the gene matches: 13. CDR3 length equals 17 residues. CDR3 amino acids: CASSLGTGGNTGEKLFF. CDR3 coding DNA: TGTGCCAGCAGTTTAGGGACAGGGGGCAACACTGGAGAAAAACTGTTTTTT.

The rearrangement uses TRBV30 and TRBJ2-7, with D perhaps TRBD2 (5 bases). The V end was cut by 4 bases, the J end by 5 bases, with 12 bases between. Per germline, CDR1 GTSNPN and CDR2 SVGIG (reference sequence). CDR3 length: 12 amino acids. The CDR3 nucleotides are TGTGCCTGGAAAGGCTTCGGGGACGAGCAGTACTTC. This gives the protein CAWKGFGDEQYF.

The rearrangement links TRBV18 to TRBJ1-1; no clear D gene. CDR3 length equals 15 residues. With 2 bases removed from V and 6 bases from J, the gap between germline ends came to 16 bases. Germline V lookup: CDR1 KGHSH, CDR2 LQKENI. The CDR3 protein is CASSPDSLAGAEAFF. CDR3 DNA sequence: TGTGCCAGCTCACCAGATTCCCTAGCCGGTGCTGAAGCTTTCTTT.

The chain carries TRBV5-4 and TRBJ2-7; D possibly corresponds to TRBD1 (5 bases). Trimming left V 4 bases short and J 2 bases short, with 13 bases between. The CDR3 totals 14 residues. Germline CDR1 SGHNT, CDR2 YYREEE (reference sequence). The DNA of the CDR3 is TGTGCCAGCAGCCCCGGACAAAGTACCTACGAGCAGTACTTC. This sequence encodes CASSPGQSTYEQYF.

The genes are TRBV4-3 and TRBJ1-6; 7 nucleotides line up with TRBD1. Germline V gives CDR1 LGHNA, CDR2 YSLEER. This CDR3 region has 15 residues. V was pared by 4 bases and J by 6 bases, with 6 bases of the junction left unmatched. Written as DNA, the CDR3 is TGCGCCAGCAGCCGGTTCCGGGACAGTAATTCACCCCTCCACTTT. Translating it yields CASSRFRDSNSPLHF.

The CDR3 here is CASSLQGTHTEAFF. The CDR3 DNA reads TGTGCCAGCAGTCTACAGGGGACCCACACTGAAGCTTTCTTT. The rearrangement joins TRBV6-5 to TRBJ1-1; 7 nucleotides agree with TRBD1. The trim removed 5 bases at V and 3 bases at J, leaving 6 bases unmatched. The germline gives CDR1 MNHEY, CDR2 SVGAGI. The CDR3 is 14 amino acids.

The V call is TRBV19, the J call TRBJ1-6; TRBD1 might be the D (6 bases). V was trimmed by 7 bases and J by 4 bases, leaving 11 bases between them. Germline assignment: CDR1 LNHDA and CDR2 SQIVND (reference sequence). This CDR3 comprises 14 residues. CDR3 sequence (DNA): TGTGCCAGTACCTCTGGGACATATAATTCACCCCTCCACTTT. Residues: CASTSGTYNSPLHF. The whole variable domain, remainder taken from reference TRBV19 and TRBJ1-6, is DGGITQSPKYLFRKEGQNVTLSCEQNLNHDAMYWYRQDPGQGLRLIYYSQIVNDFQKGDIAEGYSVSREKKESFPLTVTSAQKNPTAFYLCASTSGTYNSPLHFGNGTRLTVT.

The sample holds a few counts of this clone. This chain connects TRBV7-2 to TRBJ2-6, with D perhaps TRBD2 (5 bases). CDR3 length: 19 residues. The germline V gene encodes CDR1 SGHTA and CDR2 FQGNSA. Trimming took 6 bases from V and 1 from J, leaving 22 bases between them. The CDR3 loop reads CASRRVRTGIWSGANVLTF. The CDR3 region has the DNA TGTGCCAGCAGGCGGGTCCGGACGGGGATTTGGTCTGGGGCCAACGTCCTGACTTTC. Combining the CDR3 with reference TRBV7-2 and TRBJ2-6 gives the whole variable domain GAGVSQSPSNKVTEKGKDVELRCDPISGHTALYWYRQSLGQGLEFLIYFQGNSAPDKSGLPSDRFSAERTGGSVSTLTIQRTQQEDSAVYLCASRRVRTGIWSGANVLTFGAGSRLTVL.

The chain uses TRBV5-5 and TRBJ2-2, with D possibly TRBD2 on 6 matching bases. CDR1 and CDR2 (germline): SGHKS, YYEKEE (reference sequence). V was trimmed by 0 bases and J by 4 bases, leaving 10 bases between them. The CDR3 sequence is 15 residues long. The DNA of the CDR3 is TGTGCCAGCAGCTTGGACCAGGGAGGCACCGGGGAGCTGTTTTTT. Protein: CASSLDQGGTGELFF.

The chain employs TRBV6-1 and TRBJ1-2; 8 bases map to TRBD1. V trimming: 2 bases; J trimming: 4 bases; junction bases outside the gene matches: 6. Germline V gene lookup returns CDR1 MNHNS and CDR2 SASEGT. This CDR3 region has 15 residues. CDR3 DNA: TGTGCCAGCAGTGAATGGGACAGGAGCCTCTATGGCTACACCTTC. Protein sequence: CASSEWDRSLYGYTF.

V usage is TRBV4-1 and J usage is TRBJ1-1; no definite D call. This CDR3 region has 18 residues. The V end lost 0 bases, the J end lost 0 bases, and 17 bases lay between the germline ends. The germline CDR1 and CDR2 sequences are MGHRA and YSYEKL. The CDR3 here is CASSQDTSRELMNTEAFF. CDR3 DNA sequence: TGCGCCAGCAGCCAAGATACCAGTAGGGAGCTCATGAACACTGAAGCTTTCTTT.

The CDR3 DNA reads TGCGCCAGCAGCTTGCGGCCCGGGACTAGCGGGGGCAACCAAGAGACCCAGTACTTC. It codes for CASSLRPGTSGGNQETQYF. The chain combines TRBV5-1 with TRBJ2-5; 14 bases fit TRBD2. Losses at the gene ends were 1 base for V and 0 bases for J; bases not matched to a gene: 8. The CDR3 has 19 residues. The germline CDR1 and CDR2 sequences are SGHRS and YFSETQ.

This clone was detected many times. The gene calls are TRBV7-2 and TRBJ1-6; 7 nucleotides match TRBD1. The ends lost 5 bases at V and 4 bases at J; junction bases unmatched: 5. The germline gives CDR1 SGHTA, CDR2 FQGNSA. The CDR3 sequence is 15 residues long. This CDR3 reads CASSQTQGYNSPLHF. The DNA of the CDR3 is TGTGCCAGCAGCCAAACACAGGGGTATAATTCACCCCTCCACTTT.

The rearrangement joins TRBV3-1 (or the pseudogene TRBV3-2) to TRBJ1-2; D remains ambiguous. Trimming took 6 bases from V and 1 from J, leaving 12 bases between them. There are 14 residues in the CDR3. Germline V gene sequence: CDR1 LGHDT, CDR2 YNNKEL (reference sequence). This CDR3 is CASSQRAFNYGYTF. CDR3 in DNA: TGTGCCAGCAGTCAGCGTGCGTTTAACTATGGCTACACCTTC.

This clone came up once. This chain links TRBV7-2 with TRBJ2-4; D is perhaps TRBD1 (5 bases). The germline CDR1 and CDR2 sequences are SGHTA and FQGNSA. The length of the CDR3 is 14 residues. Trimming removed 1 base at V and 9 bases at J, with 13 bases between. CDR3 region: CASSLERGGGIQYF. The CDR3 DNA is TGTGCCAGCAGCTTAGAAAGGGGCGGTGGCATTCAGTACTTC.

This rearrangement joins TRBV19 to TRBJ2-3, with D tentatively TRBD2 (6 bases). CDR1 is LNHDA and CDR2 is SQIVND in the germline V gene (reference sequence). This CDR3 comprises 15 residues. V was cut by 5 bases and J by 0 bases, with 12 bases left in between. CDR3 nucleotide sequence: TGTGCCAGTAGTTCCCGGGACTTCAGCACAGATACGCAGTATTTT. Protein sequence: CASSSRDFSTDTQYF.

V gene TRBV5-6 combines with J gene TRBJ1-6; D ambiguous. The CDR3 totals 14 residues. Germline assignment: CDR1 SGHDT and CDR2 YYEEEE. V dropped 4 bases and J dropped 4 bases, with 9 bases sitting between them. CDR3 protein: CASSVTSYNSPLHF. As DNA, the CDR3 is TGTGCCAGCAGCGTGACAAGTTATAATTCACCCCTCCACTTT.

The chain joins TRBV5-1 to TRBJ1-1; D ambiguous. V was clipped by 4 bases and J by 3 bases, with 10 bases between them. CDR1 SGHRS and CDR2 YFSETQ come from the germline V gene. The CDR3 covers 13 residues. The CDR3 DNA sequence: TGCGCCAGCAGCCCGACCGGGGACACTGAAGCTTTCTTT. It translates to CASSPTGDTEAFF. Together with reference TRBV5-1 and TRBJ1-1, the CDR3 gives the full variable domain: KAGVTQTPRYLIKTRGQQVTLSCSPISGHRSVSWYQQTPGQGLQFLFEYFSETQRNKGNFPGRFSGRQFSNSRSEMNVSTLELGDSALYLCASSPTGDTEAFFGQGTRLTVV.

The rearrangement links TRBV7-9 to TRBJ2-3; TRBD2 agrees at 11 bases. The J segment lost 15 bases and the V segment lost 3 bases, leaving 5 bases of the junction unmatched. The CDR3 runs 12 residues. Germline CDR1 reads SEHNR; CDR2 reads FQNEAQ (reference sequence). The CDR3 loop reads CASSLTSGATYF. Here the CDR3 DNA reads TGTGCCAGCAGCTTGACTAGCGGGGCCACATATTTT.

V is TRBV4-3 and J is TRBJ1-4; 10 positions agree with TRBD1. V was pared by 1 base and J by 7 bases, with 6 bases of the junction left unmatched. This CDR3 comprises 16 residues. Looked up from germline, CDR1 is LGHNA and CDR2 is YSLEER. The DNA of the CDR3 is TGCGCCAGCAGCCAAGCCGGGACAGGGGTTATTGAAAAACTGTTTTTT. The encoded protein is CASSQAGTGVIEKLFF.